The present T cell receptor (beta chain) was sequenced within a study of cytomegalovirus exposure and HLA in healthy donors. Study-wide results and limits: Researchers reported that a few CMV-associated chains were confirmed in vitro as CMV antigen-specific.

Use of 60 Vbeta and 13 Jbeta primers characterized the PCR. Sequenced by immunoSEQ multiplex PCR; TCRdb stores in-frame clones only, minus some. The data show about 210,000 clones, roughly 84% seen once. With respect to this clone: Its cognate antigen is unknown.

Germline loops: CDR1 SGHTA, CDR2 FQGNSA. With V trimmed by 5 bases and J by 6 bases, 9 bases remained unmatched. CDR3 length: 15 residues. The sample was PBMCs. V and J are TRBV7-2 and TRBJ1-2, with 10 bases that match TRBD1. This clonotype was sampled from a girl aged 2-10 years in good health and CMV-seronegative. The CDR3 spells CASSPRQGAHDGYTF. CDR3 bases: TGTGCCAGCAGCCCCCGACAGGGGGCGCACGATGGCTACACCTTC.